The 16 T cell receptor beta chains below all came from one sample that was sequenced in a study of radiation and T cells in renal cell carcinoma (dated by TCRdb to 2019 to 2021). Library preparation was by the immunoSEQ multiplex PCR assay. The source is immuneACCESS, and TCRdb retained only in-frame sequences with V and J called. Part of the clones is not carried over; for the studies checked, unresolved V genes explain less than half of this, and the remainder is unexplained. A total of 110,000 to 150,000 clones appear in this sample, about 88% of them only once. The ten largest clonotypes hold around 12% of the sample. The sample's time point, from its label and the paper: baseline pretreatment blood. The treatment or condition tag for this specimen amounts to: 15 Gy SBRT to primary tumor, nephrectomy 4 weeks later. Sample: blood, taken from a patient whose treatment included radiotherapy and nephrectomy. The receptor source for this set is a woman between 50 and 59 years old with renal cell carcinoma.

The CDR3 region has the DNA TGTGCCAGCAGTTATGGCGGGGGAGAAAAACTGTTTTTT. This sequence encodes CASSYGGGEKLFF. The chain is built from TRBV6-5 and TRBJ1-4; perhaps TRBD1 as D (5 bases). The CDR3 covers 13 residues. V shed 3 bases and J shed 8 bases, with 10 bases lying between them. Germline V lookup: CDR1 MNHEY, CDR2 SVGAGI.

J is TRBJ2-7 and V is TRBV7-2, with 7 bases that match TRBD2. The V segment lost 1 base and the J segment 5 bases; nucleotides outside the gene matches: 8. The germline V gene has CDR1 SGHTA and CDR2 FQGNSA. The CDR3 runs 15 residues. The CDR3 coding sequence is TGTGCCAGCAGCTTAGTAATGGGGGGGATGAACGAGCAGTACTTC. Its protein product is CASSLVMGGMNEQYF.

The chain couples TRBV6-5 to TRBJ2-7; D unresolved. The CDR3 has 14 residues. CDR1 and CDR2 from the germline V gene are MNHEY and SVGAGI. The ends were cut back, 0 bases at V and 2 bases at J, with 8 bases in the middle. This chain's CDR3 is CASSYSPGPYEQYF. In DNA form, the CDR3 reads TGTGCCAGCAGTTACTCCCCGGGCCCCTACGAGCAGTACTTC.

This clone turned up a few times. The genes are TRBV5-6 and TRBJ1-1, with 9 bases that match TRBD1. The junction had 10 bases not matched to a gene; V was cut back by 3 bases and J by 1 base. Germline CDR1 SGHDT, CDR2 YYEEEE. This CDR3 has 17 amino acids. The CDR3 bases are TGTGCCAGCAGCTGGACAGGGGCCCCGGCCCCGAACACTGAAGCTTTCTTT. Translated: CASSWTGAPAPNTEAFF.

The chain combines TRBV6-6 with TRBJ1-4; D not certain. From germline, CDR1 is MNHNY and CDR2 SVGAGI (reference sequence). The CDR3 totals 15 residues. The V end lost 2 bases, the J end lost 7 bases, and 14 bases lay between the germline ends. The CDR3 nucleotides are TGTGCCAGCAGTTACAGTATGGGGTTCGGTGAAAAACTGTTTTTT. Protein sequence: CASSYSMGFGEKLFF.

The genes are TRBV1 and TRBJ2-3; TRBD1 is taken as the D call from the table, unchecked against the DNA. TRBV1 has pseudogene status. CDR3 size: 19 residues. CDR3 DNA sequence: TGCACCAGCAGCCAGGTTCAACTCTTCCAGGGTATACTCCCAGATACGCAGTATTTT. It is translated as CTSSQVQLFQGILPDTQYF.

CDR3 DNA sequence: TGCGCCAGCAGCAGGGCCGGGACTAGCTTTGTGTTCTTC. Protein: CASSRAGTSFVFF. This chain links TRBV5-1 with TRBJ2-1, with 9 bases matching TRBD2. In germline, CDR1 is SGHRS, CDR2 YFSETQ. The CDR3 covers 13 residues. Germline trimming cut 4 bases from V and 15 bases from J; bases unmatched to any gene: 11. The whole variable domain, filled in from reference TRBV5-1 and TRBJ2-1, reads KAGVTQTPRYLIKTRGQQVTLSCSPISGHRSVSWYQQTPGQGLQFLFEYFSETQRNKGNFPGRFSGRQFSNSRSEMNVSTLELGDSALYLCASSRAGTSFVFFGPGTRLTVL.

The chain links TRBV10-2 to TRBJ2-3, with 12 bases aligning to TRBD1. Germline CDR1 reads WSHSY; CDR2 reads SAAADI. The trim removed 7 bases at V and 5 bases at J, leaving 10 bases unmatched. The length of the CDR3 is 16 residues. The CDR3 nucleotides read TGCGCCAGCAAGCTTCCGGGACAGGGGGCCAGAGATACGCAGTATTTT. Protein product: CASKLPGQGARDTQYF.

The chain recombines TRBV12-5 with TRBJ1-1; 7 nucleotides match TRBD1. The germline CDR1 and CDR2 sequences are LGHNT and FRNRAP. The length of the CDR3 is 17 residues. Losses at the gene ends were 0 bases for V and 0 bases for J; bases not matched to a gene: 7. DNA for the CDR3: TGTGCTAGTGGTTTGGTTGATACAGGGGTAGTGAACACTGAAGCTTTCTTT. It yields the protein CASGLVDTGVVNTEAFF.

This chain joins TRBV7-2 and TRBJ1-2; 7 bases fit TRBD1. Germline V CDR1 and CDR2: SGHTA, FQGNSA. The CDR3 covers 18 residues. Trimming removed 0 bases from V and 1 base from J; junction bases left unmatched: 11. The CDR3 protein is CASSLALGGQTRNYGYTF. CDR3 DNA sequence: TGTGCCAGCAGCTTAGCGCTCGGGGGACAGACTCGTAACTATGGCTACACCTTC.

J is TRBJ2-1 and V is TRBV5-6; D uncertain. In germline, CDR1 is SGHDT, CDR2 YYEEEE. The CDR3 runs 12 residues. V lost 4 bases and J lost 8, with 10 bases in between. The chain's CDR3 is CASSVDGYEQFF. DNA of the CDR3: TGTGCCAGCAGCGTCGACGGTTATGAGCAGTTCTTC.

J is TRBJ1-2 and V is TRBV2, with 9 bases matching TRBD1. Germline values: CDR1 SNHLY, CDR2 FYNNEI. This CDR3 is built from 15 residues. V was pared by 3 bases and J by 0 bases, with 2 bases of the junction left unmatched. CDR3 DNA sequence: TGTGCCAGCAGTGAGGGGACAGGGTCTAACTATGGCTACACCTTC. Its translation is CASSEGTGSNYGYTF.

CDR3 coding DNA: TGTGCCAGCAGCGCGGGACACGAGAGGGGCACAGATACGCAGTATTTT. Protein: CASSAGHERGTDTQYF. This chain links TRBV7-2 with TRBJ2-3; D could derive from TRBD1 or TRBD2 (6 bases each). Germline CDR1 reads SGHTA; CDR2 reads FQGNSA. V lost 5 bases and J 1 base, leaving 16 bases between the germline ends. This CDR3 has 16 residues.

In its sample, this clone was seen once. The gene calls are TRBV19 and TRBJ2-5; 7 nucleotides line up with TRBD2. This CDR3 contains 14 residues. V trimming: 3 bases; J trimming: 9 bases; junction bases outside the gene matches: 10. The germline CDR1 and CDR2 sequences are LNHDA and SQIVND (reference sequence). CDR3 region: CASSIGTGGGAQYF. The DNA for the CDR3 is TGTGCCAGTAGTATCGGAACGGGAGGTGGGGCCCAGTACTTC.

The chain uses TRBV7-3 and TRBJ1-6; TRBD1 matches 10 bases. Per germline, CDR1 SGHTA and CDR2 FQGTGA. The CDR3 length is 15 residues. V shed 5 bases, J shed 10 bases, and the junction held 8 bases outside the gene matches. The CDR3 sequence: CASSKDRGPGSPLHF. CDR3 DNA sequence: TGTGCCAGCAGCAAAGACAGGGGGCCAGGGTCACCCCTCCACTTT.

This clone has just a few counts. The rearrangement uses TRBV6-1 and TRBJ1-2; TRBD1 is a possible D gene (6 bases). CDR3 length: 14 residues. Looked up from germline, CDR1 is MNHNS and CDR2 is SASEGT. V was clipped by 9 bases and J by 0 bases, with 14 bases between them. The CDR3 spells CASSWGASNYGYTF. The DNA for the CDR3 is TGTGCCAGTAGTTGGGGGGCCTCTAACTATGGCTACACCTTC.